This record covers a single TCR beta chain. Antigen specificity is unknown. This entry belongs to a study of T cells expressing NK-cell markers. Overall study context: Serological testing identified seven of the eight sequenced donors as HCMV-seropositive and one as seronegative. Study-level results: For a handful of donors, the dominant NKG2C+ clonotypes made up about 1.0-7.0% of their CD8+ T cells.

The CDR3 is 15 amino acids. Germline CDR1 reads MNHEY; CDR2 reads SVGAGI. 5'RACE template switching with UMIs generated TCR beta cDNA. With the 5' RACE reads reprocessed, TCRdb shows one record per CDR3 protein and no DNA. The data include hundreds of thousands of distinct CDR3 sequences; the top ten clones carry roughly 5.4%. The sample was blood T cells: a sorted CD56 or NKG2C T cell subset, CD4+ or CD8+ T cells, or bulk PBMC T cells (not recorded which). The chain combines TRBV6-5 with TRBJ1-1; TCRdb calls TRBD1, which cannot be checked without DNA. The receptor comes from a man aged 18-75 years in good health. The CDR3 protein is CASSYTGAPPTEAFF.